These 30 T cell receptor beta chains were sequenced from one sample in a study of OX40 agonist ivuxolimab in advanced cancers. This table comes from immunoSEQ multiplex PCR, and its TCRdb copy is limited to in-frame clones, with some not included. Here the sample spans approximately 110,000 clones, roughly 92% being singletons. The specimen comprised CD4+ or CD8+ T cells sorted from blood, sampled in a trial of the OX40 agonist ivuxolimab. These TCRs come from an adult with an advanced solid tumor such as melanoma, head and neck, liver or kidney cancer.

The rearrangement joins TRBV5-1 to TRBJ2-1, with 9 bases identical to TRBD2. Germline V gene lookup returns CDR1 SGHRS and CDR2 YFSETQ. J lost 3 bases, V lost 4 bases, and 5 bases had no gene match. There are 15 residues in the CDR3. DNA of the CDR3: TGCGCCAGCAGCAACGGCGGGAGGGGCTACAATGAGCAGTTCTTC. Its translation: CASSNGGRGYNEQFF.

In its sample, this clone was seen a few times. The V and J genes are TRBV2 and TRBJ2-3; 7 positions agree with TRBD2. V was clipped by 8 bases and J by 2 bases; unmatched bases: 10. This CDR3 is 15 amino acids long. Germline CDR1 SNHLY, CDR2 FYNNEI. This chain's CDR3 is CASGPGTKLTDTQYF. CDR3 sequence (DNA): TGTGCCAGCGGCCCCGGGACTAAACTCACAGATACGCAGTATTTT.

In the case of this clone: Since the CDR3 does not end with the conserved phenylalanine or tryptophan, this likely comes from a read error. The chain combines TRBV2 with TRBJ1-3; D not resolved. V was shortened by 6 bases and J by 8 bases, with 8 bases between the two germline ends. The length of the CDR3 is 11 residues. Per germline, CDR1 SNHLY and CDR2 FYNNEI. The CDR3: CASSREYTIYL. The CDR3 coding sequence is TGTGCCAGCAGCCGCGAATACACCATATATCTT.

The DNA of the CDR3 is TGTGCCAGCAGCCAATTAGCCCCCCGACAGGGCAACTATGGCTACACCTTC. It encodes CASSQLAPRQGNYGYTF. This chain connects TRBV7-9 to TRBJ1-2, with TRBD1 identical over 7 bases. This CDR3 spans 17 amino acids. V trimming: 5 bases; J trimming: 2 bases; junction bases outside the gene matches: 14. Germline V CDR1 and CDR2: SEHNR, FQNEAQ (reference sequence).

The chain joins TRBV5-8 to TRBJ2-5, with D tentatively TRBD1 (5 bases). This CDR3 region has 14 residues. V dropped 4 bases and J dropped 5 bases, with 15 bases sitting between them. Germline V lookup: CDR1 SGHTS, CDR2 YDEGEE. The CDR3 DNA follows: TGTGCCAGCAGCGCACAGAGTAAGGGGGAGACCCAGTACTTC. It specifies CASSAQSKGETQYF.

The rearrangement joins TRBV5-1 to TRBJ2-7; 12 bases are shared with TRBD2. V was pared by 4 bases and J by 4 bases, with 3 bases of the junction left unmatched. Germline CDR1 is SGHRS and CDR2 is YFSETQ. The CDR3 has 14 residues. CDR3 residues: CASSVTSGSYEQYF. The DNA for the CDR3 is TGCGCCAGCAGCGTGACTAGCGGGAGTTACGAGCAGTACTTC.

The chain recombines TRBV5-4 with TRBJ2-1; TRBD1 matches 8 bases. The germline gives CDR1 SGHNT, CDR2 YYREEE (reference sequence). This CDR3 has 15 amino acids. Losses at the gene ends were 2 bases for V and 1 base for J; bases not matched to a gene: 2. The CDR3 DNA is TGTGCCAGCAGCTTAACAGGGGGGTCCTACAATGAGCAGTTCTTC. Amino acid sequence: CASSLTGGSYNEQFF. Looking up the rest from reference TRBV5-4 and TRBJ2-1 gives the full variable domain: ETGVTQSPTHLIKTRGQQVTLRCSSQSGHNTVSWYQQALGQGPQFIFQYYREEENGRGNFPPRFSGLQFPNYSSELNVNALELDDSALYLCASSLTGGSYNEQFFGPGTRLTVL.

The rearrangement joins TRBV6-6 to TRBJ2-7; 9 bases map to TRBD2. Germline CDR1 MNHNY, CDR2 SVGAGI (reference sequence). The CDR3 covers 15 residues. V gave up 5 bases and J gave up 0 bases; unmatched junction bases: 5. The CDR3 protein is CASSNLGLASYEQYF. DNA of the CDR3: TGTGCCAGCAGTAACTTGGGACTAGCCTCCTACGAGCAGTACTTC.

This chain links TRBV7-3 with TRBJ2-2; no firm D call. The length of the CDR3 is 14 residues. The V end was cut by 5 bases, the J end by 3 bases, with 10 bases between. Germline V gene sequence: CDR1 SGHTA, CDR2 FQGTGA. Written as DNA, the CDR3 is TGTGCCAGCAGCGGGCGGAGTTACACCGGGGAGCTGTTTTTT. Protein sequence: CASSGRSYTGELFF.

The chain carries TRBV9 and TRBJ2-1; TRBD2 agrees at 9 bases. In germline, CDR1 is SGDLS, CDR2 YYNGEE. The CDR3 consists of 15 residues. Germline trimming cut 0 bases from V and 8 bases from J; bases unmatched to any gene: 6. CDR3 coding DNA: TGTGCCAGCAGCGTAGGACTAGCGGCCATTGATGAGCAGTTCTTC. Translated, it gives CASSVGLAAIDEQFF.

The chain carries TRBV7-3 and TRBJ1-2, with D unclear. CDR1 and CDR2 from the germline V gene are SGHTA and FQGTGA. Trimming cost V 5 bases and J 0 bases, with 19 bases left between them. This CDR3 contains 17 residues. The CDR3 DNA is TGTGCCAGCAGCCCCCTCTTCCGGCAGAGAGCTAACTATGGCTACACCTTC. This encodes CASSPLFRQRANYGYTF.

The V call is TRBV6-4, the J call TRBJ1-5; D unclear. CDR3 length equals 14 residues. V was shortened by 4 bases and J by 2 bases, with 9 bases between the two germline ends. The germline V gene has CDR1 MRHNA and CDR2 SNTAGT. The CDR3 spells CASSVSVGNQPQHF. The CDR3 DNA reads TGTGCCAGCAGTGTCTCGGTAGGCAATCAGCCCCAGCATTTT.

This sequence joins TRBV2 and TRBJ1-2; TRBD1 matches 9 bases. The CDR3 sequence is 14 residues long. Germline trimming cut 5 bases from V and 7 bases from J; bases unmatched to any gene: 8. The V gene's germline CDR1 is SNHLY and CDR2 FYNNEI. The CDR3 DNA sequence: TGTGCCAGCAGTTCGGACAGGGGCGGCTCTGGCTACACCTTC. This encodes CASSSDRGGSGYTF. Combining the CDR3 with reference TRBV2 and TRBJ1-2 gives the whole variable domain EPEVTQTPSHQVTQMGQEVILRCVPISNHLYFYWYRQILGQKVEFLVSFYNNEISEKSEIFDDQFSVERPDGSNFTLKIRSTKLEDSAMYFCASSSDRGGSGYTFGSGTRLTVV.

V gene TRBV12-5 combines with J gene TRBJ2-3; 8 positions match TRBD1. V shed 8 bases and J 5 bases; nucleotides not matched to a gene: 0. The CDR3 has 11 amino acids. CDR1 and CDR2 from the germline V gene are LGHNT and FRNRAP. CDR3 nucleotide sequence: TGTGCTAGTACAGGGGGAGATACGCAGTATTTT. This encodes CASTGGDTQYF.

The chain recombines TRBV5-1 with TRBJ2-7; unclear D gene. Trimming took 0 bases from V and 1 from J, leaving 8 bases between them. CDR3 length: 14 amino acids. The germline V gene encodes CDR1 SGHRS and CDR2 YFSETQ. CDR3 loop: CASSLATDSYEQYF. The CDR3 DNA reads as TGCGCCAGCAGCTTGGCGACTGATTCCTACGAGCAGTACTTC. Drawing the rest from reference TRBV5-1 and TRBJ2-7, the complete variable domain is KAGVTQTPRYLIKTRGQQVTLSCSPISGHRSVSWYQQTPGQGLQFLFEYFSETQRNKGNFPGRFSGRQFSNSRSEMNVSTLELGDSALYLCASSLATDSYEQYFGPGTRLTVT.

The chain is built from TRBV5-1 and TRBJ2-2; D perhaps matches TRBD1 (8 bases). The CDR3 loop spans 14 amino acids. V lost 7 bases, J lost 3 bases, and 13 bases lay in between. CDR1 is SGHRS and CDR2 is YFSETQ in the germline V gene. CDR3 in amino acids: CASFTGGDTGELFF. CDR3 coding DNA: TGCGCCAGCTTCACAGGGGGGGACACCGGGGAGCTGTTTTTT.

This chain connects TRBV6-5 to TRBJ1-1, with D perhaps TRBD1 (5 bases). Germline CDR1 reads MNHEY; CDR2 reads SVGAGI. V shed 0 bases and J shed 0 bases, with 8 bases lying between them. The CDR3 runs to 15 residues. CDR3 nucleotide sequence: TGTGCCAGCAGTTACTCGACAGCCCTGAACACTGAAGCTTTCTTT. This encodes CASSYSTALNTEAFF.

The rearrangement joins TRBV11-2 to TRBJ2-7, with TRBD2 as a possible D gene (5 bases). V was cut by 3 bases and J by 0 bases, with 9 bases left in between. Germline V gene data show CDR1 as SGHAT and CDR2 as FQNNGV. The CDR3 loop spans 14 amino acids. The CDR3 reads CASSFGGISYEQYF. Here the CDR3 DNA reads TGTGCCAGCAGCTTTGGAGGAATCTCCTACGAGCAGTACTTC. Full variable domain (outside the CDR3, taken from reference TRBV11-2 and TRBJ2-7): EAGVAQSPRYKIIEKRQSVAFWCNPISGHATLYWYQQILGQGPKLLIQFQNNGVVDDSQLPKDRFSAERLKGVDSTLKIQPAKLEDSAVYLCASSFGGISYEQYFGPGTRLTVT.

This sequence joins TRBV7-2 and TRBJ1-3; D is unclear. V was trimmed by 4 bases and J by 0 bases, leaving 13 bases between them. Germline loops: CDR1 SGHTA, CDR2 FQGNSA. The CDR3 extends over 16 amino acids. Written as DNA, the CDR3 is TGTGCCAGCAGCTCTTCCCCACCGGACTCTGGAAACACCATATATTTT. Residues: CASSSSPPDSGNTIYF.

V gene TRBV6-5 combines with J gene TRBJ1-1; a possible D gene is TRBD1 (6 bases). Trimming removed 6 bases at V and 0 bases at J, with 14 bases between. The CDR3 length is 15 residues. Germline V lookup: CDR1 MNHEY, CDR2 SVGAGI. The CDR3 nucleotides read TGTGCCAGCAGCCTTACAGGGAATATGAACACTGAAGCTTTCTTT. As protein: CASSLTGNMNTEAFF.

The chain couples TRBV6-1 to TRBJ1-1; 8 nucleotides line up with TRBD1. Germline CDR1 is MNHNS and CDR2 is SASEGT. The CDR3 covers 12 residues. Trimming cost V 6 bases and J 5 bases; bases outside gene matches: 2. The CDR3 nucleotides read TGTGCCAGCAGCCACAGGGGGACTGAAGCTTTCTTT. Protein: CASSHRGTEAFF.

The chain carries TRBV15 and TRBJ1-4; 7 nucleotides match TRBD1. Unmatched junction bases numbered 8, after V lost 0 bases and J lost 7 bases. Germline V gene sequence: CDR1 LNHNV, CDR2 YYDKDF (reference sequence). There are 16 residues in the CDR3. CDR3 coding DNA: TGTGCCACCAGCAGAGATCCAACAGGGGCGGGTGAAAAACTGTTTTTT. This codes for CATSRDPTGAGEKLFF.

The gene calls are TRBV5-1 and TRBJ2-7; 7 nucleotides match TRBD1. The CDR3 is 13 amino acids. Germline V gene sequence: CDR1 SGHRS, CDR2 YFSETQ. V lost 3 bases to trimming and J lost 2 bases; unmatched junction nucleotides: 2. CDR3 region: CASSWDSTYEQYF. CDR3 coding DNA: TGCGCCAGCAGCTGGGACAGTACCTACGAGCAGTACTTC.

The chain links TRBV5-1 to TRBJ2-5; no clear D gene. Trimming removed 3 bases at V and 2 bases at J, with 5 bases between. The CDR3 is 12 amino acids. Germline V gene data show CDR1 as SGHRS and CDR2 as YFSETQ. The CDR3 is CASSSFQETQYF. DNA for the CDR3: TGCGCCAGCAGCTCCTTTCAAGAGACCCAGTACTTC.

CDR3 nucleotide sequence: TGTGCCAGCAGTTTAAATCGGCTAGCGGGAGGGAACACCGGGGAGCTGTTTTTT. Translation gives CASSLNRLAGGNTGELFF. The V gene is TRBV28, the J gene TRBJ2-2; TRBD2 aligns across 11 bases. The length of the CDR3 is 18 residues. V trimming: 2 bases; J trimming: 1 base; junction bases outside the gene matches: 6. Per the germline V gene, CDR1 is MDHEN and CDR2 is SYDVKM.

This chain connects TRBV7-2 to TRBJ2-7, with 8 bases aligning to TRBD2. Trimming took 5 bases from V and 3 from J; bases not matched to a gene: 6. The CDR3 has 14 amino acids. Germline lookup yields CDR1 SGHTA and CDR2 FQGNSA. CDR3 DNA: TGTGCCAGCAGCACCTCCGGGGGGGGCTACGAGCAGTACTTC. The encoded protein is CASSTSGGGYEQYF.

V is TRBV7-3 and J is TRBJ2-1; possible D gene TRBD2, 6 bases. The V end was cut by 1 base, the J end by 6 bases, with 10 bases between. Germline V gives CDR1 SGHTA, CDR2 FQGTGA. This CDR3 has 14 residues. This CDR3 is CASSLMEGGNEQFF. The CDR3 nucleotides are TGTGCCAGCAGCTTAATGGAGGGAGGCAATGAGCAGTTCTTC.

The rearrangement uses TRBV5-4 and TRBJ2-1; 7 bases align to TRBD1. The CDR3 sequence is 16 residues long. From germline, CDR1 is SGHNT and CDR2 YYREEE (reference sequence). With V trimmed by 4 bases and J by 1 base, 8 bases remained unmatched. DNA of the CDR3: TGTGCCAGCAGCCAAGCCGGGACAGCTTCCTACAATGAGCAGTTCTTC. Its protein product is CASSQAGTASYNEQFF.

This chain connects TRBV6-6 to TRBJ2-3; D uncertain. From germline, CDR1 is MNHNY and CDR2 SVGAGI (reference sequence). The germline V and J ends were trimmed by 6 bases and 0 bases, with 7 bases remaining between them. There are 13 residues in the CDR3. The CDR3 nucleotides are TGTGCCAGCAGGGGCACCAGCACAGATACGCAGTATTTT. It codes for CASRGTSTDTQYF.

The genes are TRBV4-1 and TRBJ1-1; 7 positions agree with TRBD1. This CDR3 is 15 amino acids long. V lost 2 bases, J lost 3 bases, and 6 bases stayed unmatched. Germline CDR1 and CDR2: MGHRA and YSYEKL. The CDR3 region has the DNA TGCGCCAGCAGCCAAAGGGACAGAGGTCACACTGAAGCTTTCTTT. Translating it yields CASSQRDRGHTEAFF.